What follows are 3 T cell receptor beta chains derived from one specimen sequenced in a study of cytomegalovirus exposure and HLA in healthy donors. The PCR used 60 Vbeta and 13 Jbeta primers. The protocol was immunoSEQ multiplex PCR, while the TCRdb copy is restricted to in-frame clones and leaves out a portion. The sample lists 65,000 to 90,000 clones; roughly four fifths were seen once. Material: PBMCs. The receptors stem from a young man in good health and CMV-seronegative.

This clone has just one count. The CDR3 reads CASGLAGRLVHEQFF. CDR3 nucleotide sequence: TGTGCCAGCGGGTTAGCGGGCCGCTTAGTCCATGAGCAGTTCTTC. The chain joins TRBV27 to TRBJ2-1; 7 bases agree with TRBD2. The V segment lost 8 bases and the J segment 8 bases; nucleotides outside the gene matches: 15. The V gene's germline CDR1 is MNHEY and CDR2 SMNVEV (reference sequence). This CDR3 has 15 amino acids.

V and J are TRBV9 and TRBJ2-3; D gene uncertain. CDR3 size: 14 residues. Trimming shortened V by 0 bases and J by 0 bases, and 5 bases separated the two germline ends. CDR1 is SGDLS and CDR2 is YYNGEE in the germline V gene. CDR3 protein: CASSVDGSTDTQYF. The CDR3 nucleotides read TGTGCCAGCAGCGTAGACGGTAGCACAGATACGCAGTATTTT.

The chain has TRBV11-3 and TRBJ2-1, with D perhaps TRBD2 (6 bases). V shed 5 bases and J shed 8 bases, with 16 bases lying between them. Germline assignment: CDR1 SGHNT and CDR2 YENEEA. The CDR3 contains 14 residues. The CDR3 is CASSPSSGFDEQFF. The CDR3 nucleotides are TGTGCCAGCAGCCCCTCCAGCGGGTTCGATGAGCAGTTCTTC.